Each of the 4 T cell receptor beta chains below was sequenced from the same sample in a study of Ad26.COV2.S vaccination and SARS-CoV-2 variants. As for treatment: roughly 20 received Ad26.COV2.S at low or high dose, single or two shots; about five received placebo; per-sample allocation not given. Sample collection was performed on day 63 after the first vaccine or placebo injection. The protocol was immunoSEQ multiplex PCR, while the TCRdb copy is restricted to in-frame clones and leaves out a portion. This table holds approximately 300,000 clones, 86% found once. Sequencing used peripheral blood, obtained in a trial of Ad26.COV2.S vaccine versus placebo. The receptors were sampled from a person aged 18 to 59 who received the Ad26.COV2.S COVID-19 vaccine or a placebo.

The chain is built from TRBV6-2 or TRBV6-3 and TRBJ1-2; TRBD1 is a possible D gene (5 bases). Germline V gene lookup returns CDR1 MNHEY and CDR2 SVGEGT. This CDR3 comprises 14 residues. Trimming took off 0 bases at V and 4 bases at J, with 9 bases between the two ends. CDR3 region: CASSYSQGRYGYTF. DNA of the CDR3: TGTGCCAGCAGTTACTCCCAGGGACGCTATGGCTACACCTTC.

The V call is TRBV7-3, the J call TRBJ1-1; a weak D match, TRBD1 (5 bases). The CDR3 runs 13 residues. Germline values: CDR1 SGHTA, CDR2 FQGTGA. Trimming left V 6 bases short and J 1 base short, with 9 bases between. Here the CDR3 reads CASRRQPNTEAFF. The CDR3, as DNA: TGTGCCAGCAGACGACAGCCGAACACTGAAGCTTTCTTT.

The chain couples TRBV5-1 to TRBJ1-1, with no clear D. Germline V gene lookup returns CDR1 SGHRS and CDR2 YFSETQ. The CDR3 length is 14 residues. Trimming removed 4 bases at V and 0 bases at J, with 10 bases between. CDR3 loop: CASSLTIMNTEAFF. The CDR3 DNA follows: TGCGCCAGCAGCCTTACGATAATGAACACTGAAGCTTTCTTT.

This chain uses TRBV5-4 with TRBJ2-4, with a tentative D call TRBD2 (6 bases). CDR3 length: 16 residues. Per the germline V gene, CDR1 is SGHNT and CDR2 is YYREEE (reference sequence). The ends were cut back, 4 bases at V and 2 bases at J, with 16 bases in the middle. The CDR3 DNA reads TGTGCCAGCAGCCCTGGGACCGGGAGAACCAAAAACATTCAGTACTTC. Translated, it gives CASSPGTGRTKNIQYF.